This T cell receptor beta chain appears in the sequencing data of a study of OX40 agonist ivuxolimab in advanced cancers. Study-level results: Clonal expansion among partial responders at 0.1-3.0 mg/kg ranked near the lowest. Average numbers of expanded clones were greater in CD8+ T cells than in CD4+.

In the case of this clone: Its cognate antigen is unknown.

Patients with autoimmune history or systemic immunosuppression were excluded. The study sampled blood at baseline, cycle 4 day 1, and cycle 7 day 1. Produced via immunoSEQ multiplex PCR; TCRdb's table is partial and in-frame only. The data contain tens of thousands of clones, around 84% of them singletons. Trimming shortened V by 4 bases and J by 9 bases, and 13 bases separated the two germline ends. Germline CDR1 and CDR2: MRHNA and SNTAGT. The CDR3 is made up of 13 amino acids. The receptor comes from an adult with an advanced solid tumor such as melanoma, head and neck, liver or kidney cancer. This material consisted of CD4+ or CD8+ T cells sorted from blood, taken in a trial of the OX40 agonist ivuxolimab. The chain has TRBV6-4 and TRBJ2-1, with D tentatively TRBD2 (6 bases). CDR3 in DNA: TGTGCCAGCAGTGGCTCGGAGGGGCGTGAGCAGTTCTTC. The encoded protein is CASSGSEGREQFF.